Described below is a single T cell receptor beta chain sequence and its context. There are many counts of this clonotype. The antigen it recognizes is unknown. The sample holds no much larger clone one base away, and base qualities are not on file. The germline ends are 9 bases apart after V is trimmed by 0 bases and J by 2 bases. For CDR1 and CDR2, the germline V gene lists SGHRS and YFSETQ. The CDR3 measures 14 amino acids from cysteine to phenylalanine. CDR3 DNA only is kept here, 42 bases in frame from base 1. This specimen belongs to a study of T cells in Graves' hyperthyroidism and ophthalmopathy (dated by TCRdb to the late 2010s). With respect to the entire study: Peripheral blood was sampled at the time of initial diagnosis, prior to any treatment. In addition, the study compared T-cell repertoires in thyroid tissue and in blood from several Graves' hyperthyroidism patients. Whether ophthalmopathy could be predicted prospectively was tested in an independent validation cohort made up of 18 to 20 hyperthyroidism patients plus 17 patients who later progressed to ophthalmopathy. Following sampling, methimazole starting at 30 mg daily was given to hyperthyroidism patients, and high-dose intravenous methylprednisolone was given to ophthalmopathy patients. The paper describes TCR Vbeta CDR3 sequencing of roughly 130 peripheral blood samples, made up of about 41 ophthalmopathy patients, 70 to 80 hyperthyroidism patients and about 17 progressor patients. The 85 to 100 discovery patients were randomly split 7:3 into training and test sets. To identify TCR V-J signatures that set the groups apart, the researchers used a discovery cohort of 100 patients, made up of approximately 43 with Graves' ophthalmopathy and 57 with stable Graves' hyperthyroidism. Overall study outcomes, separate from this receptor: A 13 V-J signature model separated ophthalmopathy from stable hyperthyroidism, with nearly 90% sensitivity and roughly 84% specificity in cross-validation and 80%/75% in testing. In validation, progression to ophthalmopathy was predicted by the model with 70% to 71% sensitivity and 72.22% specificity, a median of 6.5 months before onset. Sample size was not statistically predetermined, and blinding of investigators to group allocation was not performed. Most expanded thyroid clonotypes (frequency above 0.001) were also detected in blood, suggesting blood repertoires may reflect thyroid immune responses.

The TCR beta CDR3 regions were amplified from RNA transcripts. For the first round of RT-PCR on the TCR CDR3, the HTBI primer set was used together with the Qiagen OneStep RT-PCR kit. The libraries were constructed in a second round of multiplex PCR and then size-selected and purified. The libraries were sequenced on an Illumina HiSeq2000 using paired-end 100 bp reads. On the study's bioinformatics: SOAPnuke was used to process the raw data, throwing out any read that contained adapters or uncalled bases, had a mean Phred below 15, or lacked an exact constant-primer or identifier match. COPE v1.2.5 was used to merge high-quality paired reads, and clonotypes were defined as unique nucleotide sequences. Clonotypes were aligned to IMGT TRBV, TRBD and TRBJ reference segments using MiTCR v1.1. The analysis included only V-J combinations with a frequency above 0.0001, which together covered 99% to 99.2% of the repertoires. A TCS score was defined as the ratio of F50 (clonal expansion) to E x V (chaos), with BLOSUM62-based TCRdist applied between CDR3 peptides within each V-J. Welch's t-statistics and random forest reduced around 550 V-J features to 13, which were used in a naive Bayes classifier (R e1071). The raw public data were reprocessed by TCRdb itself: fastp quality trimming at Q25, MiXCR clonotype calling, in-frame beta chains only. Each CDR3 protein gets just one entry, which takes the most common genes and DNA from the rows behind it. TCRdb, rather than the study authors, made the V and J calls. The sample has hundreds of thousands of distinct CDR3 sequences on record, around 15% of them singletons. More than 3% of the sample belongs to the ten largest clones.

Ophthalmopathy patients had moderately to severely active disease, Clinical Activity Score of at least 3, NOSPECS grade of at least 4, and duration under 3 months. The study excluded patients with uncontrolled infections, other autoimmune diseases, pregnancy or lactation. Diagnoses were based on clinical symptoms, serum thyroxine and TRAb, thyroid ultrasound and orbital computed tomography. PBMCs were isolated from roughly 10 ml of fresh peripheral blood by Ficoll-Paque density gradient centrifugation. Total RNA was extracted using Trizol reagent, and RNA quality was assessed on an Agilent 2100 Bioanalyzer.

The sequenced sample consisted of blood. The receptor's source is a woman between 35 and 50 years old with Graves' ophthalmopathy. The sequence is built from TRBV5-1 and TRBJ2-7; the D gene cannot be resolved reliably. The nucleotides are TGCGCCAGCAGCTTGGAGGGCAGAGCCTACGAGCAGTACTTC. It encodes CASSLEGRAYEQYF.